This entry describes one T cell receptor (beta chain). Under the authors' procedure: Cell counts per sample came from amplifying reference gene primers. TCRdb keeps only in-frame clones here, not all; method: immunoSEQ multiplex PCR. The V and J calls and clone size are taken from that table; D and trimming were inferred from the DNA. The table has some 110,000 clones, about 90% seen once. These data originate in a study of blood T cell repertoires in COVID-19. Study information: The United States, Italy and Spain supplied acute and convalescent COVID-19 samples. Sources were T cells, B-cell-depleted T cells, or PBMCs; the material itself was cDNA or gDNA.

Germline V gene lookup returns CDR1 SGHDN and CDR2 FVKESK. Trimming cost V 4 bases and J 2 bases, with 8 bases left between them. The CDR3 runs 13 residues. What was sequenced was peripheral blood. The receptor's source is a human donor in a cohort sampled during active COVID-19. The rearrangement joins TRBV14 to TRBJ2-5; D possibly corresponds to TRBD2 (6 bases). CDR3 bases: TGTGCCAGCAGCCCGGGACTTCAAGAGACCCAGTACTTC. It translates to CASSPGLQETQYF.